The rows below give T cell receptor beta chains drawn from one sample of a study of blood T cell repertoires in COVID-19. The protocol was immunoSEQ multiplex PCR, while the TCRdb copy is restricted to in-frame clones and leaves out a portion. The data contain fewer than 450,000 clones, 88% of them singletons. The sequencing sample was made of peripheral blood. These receptors were obtained from a woman aged 65 to 85 with COVID-19, enrolled during active disease. The conserved cysteine and the conserved F or W are not part of the CDR3 here.

J gene	V gene	CDR3 protein
TRBJ1-2	TRBV5-1	ASSLGGTGEYGYT
TRBJ2-7	TRBV29-1	SVEDRGEGQY
TRBJ2-1	TRBV5-4	ASSLDPVHNEQF
TRBJ1-1	TRBV5-1	ASSFRVDTEAF
TRBJ1-2	TRBV2	ASSDKTGDYGYT
TRBJ2-5	TRBV19	ASSIAGGQETQY
TRBJ2-5	TRBV6-5	ASSSVGETQY
TRBJ1-2	TRBV11-2	ASSPLRSGTGGHYGYT
TRBJ1-6	TRBV24-1	ATSDFIPGLCNSPLH
TRBJ2-7	TRBV24-1	ATSEPTAQGALEQY
TRBJ1-2	TRBV18	ASSITAPPGQGDGYT
TRBJ2-7	TRBV5-1	ASSLVGLHEQY
TRBJ1-1	TRBV6-5	ASSWGEGTEAF
TRBJ2-6	TRBV19	ASSRTGGAGANVLT
TRBJ1-2	TRBV7-8	ASGLGQGAGYGYT
TRBJ1-3	TRBV6-5	ASNDRGYSGNTIY
TRBJ2-2	TRBV9	ASSSTSGGSPWDTGELF
TRBJ1-1	TRBV30	AYTLDRVGTEAF
TRBJ1-2	TRBV27	ASSFGSNYGYT
TRBJ1-1	TRBV29-1	SSGRTEAF
TRBJ1-5	TRBV20-1	SPRDQPQH
TRBJ1-3	TRBV6-6	ASTPSSGNTIY
TRBJ2-3	TRBV5-1	ASSLGRGGQDADTQY
TRBJ1-2	TRBV7-9	ASSPQGSYGYT
TRBJ1-2	TRBV27	ASSPTGLNYGYT
TRBJ2-3	TRBV11-3	ASSLKRGGQDTQY
TRBJ1-2	TRBV7-2	ASSLGQGSGGYT
TRBJ2-7	TRBV3-1/TRBV3-2	ASSQGTGQGASGQY
TRBJ1-2	TRBV6-6	ASSLGTGGYGYT
TRBJ1-2	TRBV5-1	ASSNSQGNYGYT
TRBJ2-2	TRBV6-5	ASSYARSNTGELF
TRBJ2-2	TRBV25-1	ASRERNTGELF
TRBJ1-6	TRBV28	ASSLSGGSYNSPLH
TRBJ1-2	TRBV19	ASIGRGSYGYT
TRBJ1-2	TRBV4-1	ASSRLGQGAPYGYT
TRBJ1-2	TRBV6-5	ASRPTGKTYGYT
TRBJ2-7	TRBV6-5	ASSYIPSGGGEQY
TRBJ1-6	TRBV12-3/TRBV12-4	ASTGTYNSPLH
TRBJ1-1	TRBV5-1	ASSLKGTANTEAF
TRBJ1-5	TRBV6-2/TRBV6-3	ASSYEGDRPYSNQPQH
TRBJ1-1	TRBV6-2/TRBV6-3	ASSYVAGTEAF
TRBJ2-5	TRBV5-4	ASSLATLAGVQETQY
TRBJ2-7	TRBV10-2	ASSESRVDEQY
TRBJ2-7	TRBV19	ASSIGDNPQY
TRBJ1-4	TRBV21-1	ATSTGNEKLF
TRBJ2-5	TRBV30	AWSVKGGETQY
TRBJ1-1	TRBV5-1	ASSPRDRDGVTEAF
TRBJ2-7	TRBV5-1	ASSLGIYYEQY
TRBJ1-3	TRBV19	ASSIEETTQGNTIY
TRBJ1-1	TRBV19	ASSVGQGNTEAF
TRBJ1-2	TRBV5-5	ASSQPGWEDLYGYT
TRBJ2-7	TRBV7-8	ASSLVGTYEQY
TRBJ2-5	TRBV18	ASSQGVIGETQY
TRBJ1-2	TRBV28	ASKRDGFYGYT
TRBJ2-7	TRBV21-1	ASSSRQVKQY
TRBJ1-6	TRBV5-5	ASSPGEGIESPLH
TRBJ2-5	TRBV27	ASSQGGKGWETQY
TRBJ1-2	TRBV30	AWTGSLYGYT
TRBJ1-2	TRBV4-3	ASSQVGGGALNYGYT